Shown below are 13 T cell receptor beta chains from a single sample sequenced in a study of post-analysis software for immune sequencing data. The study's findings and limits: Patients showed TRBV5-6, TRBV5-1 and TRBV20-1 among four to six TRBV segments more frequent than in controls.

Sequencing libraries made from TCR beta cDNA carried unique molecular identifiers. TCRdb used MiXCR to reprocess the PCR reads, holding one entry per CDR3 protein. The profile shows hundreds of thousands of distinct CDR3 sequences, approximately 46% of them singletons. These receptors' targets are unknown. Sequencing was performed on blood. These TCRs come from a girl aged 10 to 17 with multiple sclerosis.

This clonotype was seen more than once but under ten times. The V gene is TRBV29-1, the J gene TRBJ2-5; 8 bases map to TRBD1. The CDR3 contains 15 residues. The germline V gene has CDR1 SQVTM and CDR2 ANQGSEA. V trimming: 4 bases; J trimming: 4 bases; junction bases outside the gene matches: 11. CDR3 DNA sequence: TGCAGCGTTGTTTCGACAGGGGAGAGCCGAGAGACCCAGTACTTC. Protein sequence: CSVVSTGESRETQYF.

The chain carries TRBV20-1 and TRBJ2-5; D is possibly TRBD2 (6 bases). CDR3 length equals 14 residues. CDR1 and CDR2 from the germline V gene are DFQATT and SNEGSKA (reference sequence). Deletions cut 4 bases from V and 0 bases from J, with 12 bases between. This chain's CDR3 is CSATSGYYQETQYF. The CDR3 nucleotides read TGCAGTGCTACCAGCGGGTACTACCAAGAGACCCAGTACTTC.

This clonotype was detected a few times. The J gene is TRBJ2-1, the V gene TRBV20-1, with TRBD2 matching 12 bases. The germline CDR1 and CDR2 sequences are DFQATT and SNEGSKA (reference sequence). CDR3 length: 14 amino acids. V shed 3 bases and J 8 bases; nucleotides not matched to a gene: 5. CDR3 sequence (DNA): TGCAGTGCTAGCCTAGCGGGAGGGGGAGATGAGCAGTTCTTC. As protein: CSASLAGGGDEQFF.

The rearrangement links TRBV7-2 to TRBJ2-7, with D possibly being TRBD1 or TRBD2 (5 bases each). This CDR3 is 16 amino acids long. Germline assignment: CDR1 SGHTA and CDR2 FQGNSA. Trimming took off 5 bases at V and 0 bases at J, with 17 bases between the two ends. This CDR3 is CASSLRSGRSSYEQYF. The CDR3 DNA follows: TGTGCCAGCAGCCTCAGATCGGGACGGAGCTCCTACGAGCAGTACTTC.

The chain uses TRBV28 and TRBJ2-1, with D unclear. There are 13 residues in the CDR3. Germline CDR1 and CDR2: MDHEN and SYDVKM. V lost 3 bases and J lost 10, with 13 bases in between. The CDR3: CASSFGGRQEQFF. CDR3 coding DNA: TGTGCCAGCAGTTTCGGTGGTCGGCAAGAGCAGTTCTTC.

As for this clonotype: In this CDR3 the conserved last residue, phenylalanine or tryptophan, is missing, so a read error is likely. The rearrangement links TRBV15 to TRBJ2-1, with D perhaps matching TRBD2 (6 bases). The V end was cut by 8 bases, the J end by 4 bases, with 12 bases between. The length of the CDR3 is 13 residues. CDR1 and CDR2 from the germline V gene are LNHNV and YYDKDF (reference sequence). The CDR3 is CATAPRGYNEQFC. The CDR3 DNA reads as TGTGCCACCGCCCCCCGGGGGTACAATGAGCAGTTCTGC.

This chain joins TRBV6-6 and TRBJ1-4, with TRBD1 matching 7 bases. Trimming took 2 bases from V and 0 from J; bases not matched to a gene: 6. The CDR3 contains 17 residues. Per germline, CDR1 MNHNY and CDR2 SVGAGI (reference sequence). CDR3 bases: TGTGCCAGCAGTTACCAGCAGGGGGAAGCAACTAATGAAAAACTGTTTTTT. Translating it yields CASSYQQGEATNEKLFF.

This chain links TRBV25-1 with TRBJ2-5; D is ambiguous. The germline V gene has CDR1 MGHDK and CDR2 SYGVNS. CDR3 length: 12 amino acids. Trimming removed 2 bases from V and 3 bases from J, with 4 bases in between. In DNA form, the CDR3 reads TGTGCCAGCAGTGAAAAGGAAGAGACCCAGTACTTC. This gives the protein CASSEKEETQYF.

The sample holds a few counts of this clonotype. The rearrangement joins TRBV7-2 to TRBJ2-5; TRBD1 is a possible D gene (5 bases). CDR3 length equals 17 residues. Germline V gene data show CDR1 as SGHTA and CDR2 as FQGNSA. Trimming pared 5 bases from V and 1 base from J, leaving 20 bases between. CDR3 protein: CASSPGPVWQGQETQYF. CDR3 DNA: TGTGCCAGCAGCCCAGGTCCGGTTTGGCAGGGCCAAGAGACCCAGTACTTC.

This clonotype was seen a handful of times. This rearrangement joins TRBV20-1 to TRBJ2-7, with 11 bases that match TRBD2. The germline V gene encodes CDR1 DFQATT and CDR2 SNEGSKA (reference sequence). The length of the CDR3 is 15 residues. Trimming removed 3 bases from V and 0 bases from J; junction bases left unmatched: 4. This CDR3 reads CSARPLAGVSYEQYF. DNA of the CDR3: TGCAGTGCTAGGCCACTAGCGGGGGTCTCCTACGAGCAGTACTTC.

CDR3 loop: CASSPRQGGMDNEQYF. DNA for the CDR3: TGTGCCAGCAGCCCTCGGCAGGGGGGAATGGACAATGAGCAGTACTTC. The J gene is TRBJ2-1, the V gene TRBV6-6; weak D call: TRBD1 (7 bases). Judging by the DNA end, TRBJ2-7 fits better; the J call may be wrong. There are 16 residues in the CDR3. Germline V gives CDR1 MNHNY, CDR2 SVGAGI (reference sequence).

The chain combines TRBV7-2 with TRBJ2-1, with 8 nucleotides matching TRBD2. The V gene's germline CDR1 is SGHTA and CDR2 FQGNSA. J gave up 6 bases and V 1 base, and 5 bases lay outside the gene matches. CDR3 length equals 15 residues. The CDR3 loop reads CASSLVGTSINEQFF. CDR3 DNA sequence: TGTGCCAGCAGCTTAGTCGGGACTAGTATCAATGAGCAGTTCTTC.

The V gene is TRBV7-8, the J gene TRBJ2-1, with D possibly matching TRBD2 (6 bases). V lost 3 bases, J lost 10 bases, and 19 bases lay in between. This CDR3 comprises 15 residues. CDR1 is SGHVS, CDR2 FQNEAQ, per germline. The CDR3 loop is CASSFGGAVLNEQFF. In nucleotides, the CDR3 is TGTGCCAGCAGCTTCGGGGGTGCAGTCCTCAACGAGCAGTTCTTC. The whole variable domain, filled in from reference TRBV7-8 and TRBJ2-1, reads GAGVSQSPRYKVAKRGQDVALRCDPISGHVSLFWYQQALGQGPEFLTYFQNEAQLDKSGLPSDRFFAERPEGSVSTLKIQRTQQEDSAVYLCASSFGGAVLNEQFFGPGTRLTVL.